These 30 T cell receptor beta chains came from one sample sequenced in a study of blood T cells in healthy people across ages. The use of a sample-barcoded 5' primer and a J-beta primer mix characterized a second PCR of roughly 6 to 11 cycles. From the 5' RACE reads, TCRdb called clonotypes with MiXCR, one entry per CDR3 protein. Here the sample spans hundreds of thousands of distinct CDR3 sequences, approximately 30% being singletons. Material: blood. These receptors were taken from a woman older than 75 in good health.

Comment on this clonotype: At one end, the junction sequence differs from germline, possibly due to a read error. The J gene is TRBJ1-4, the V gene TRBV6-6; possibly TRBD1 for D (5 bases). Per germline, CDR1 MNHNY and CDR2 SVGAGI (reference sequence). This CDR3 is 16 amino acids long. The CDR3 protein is CTSSYIVGATNEKLFF. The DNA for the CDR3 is TGTACCAGCAGTTACATCGTAGGGGCAACTAATGAAAAACTGTTTTTT.

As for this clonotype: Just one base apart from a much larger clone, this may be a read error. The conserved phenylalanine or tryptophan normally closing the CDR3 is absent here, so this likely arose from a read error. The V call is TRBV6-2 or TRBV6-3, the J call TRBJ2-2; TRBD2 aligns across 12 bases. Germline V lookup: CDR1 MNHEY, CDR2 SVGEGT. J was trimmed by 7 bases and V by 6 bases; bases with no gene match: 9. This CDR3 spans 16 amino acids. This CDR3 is CASSRTSGGTGGELFC. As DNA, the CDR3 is TGTGCCAGCAGCCGTACTAGCGGGGGGACCGGCGGGGAGCTGTTTTGT.

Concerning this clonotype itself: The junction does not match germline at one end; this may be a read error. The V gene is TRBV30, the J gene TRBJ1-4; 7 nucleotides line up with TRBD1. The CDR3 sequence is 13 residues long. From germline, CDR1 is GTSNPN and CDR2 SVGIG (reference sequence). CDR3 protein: CAGETGNNEELFF. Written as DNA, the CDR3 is TGTGCTGGCGAGACAGGGAATAATGAAGAACTGTTTTTT.

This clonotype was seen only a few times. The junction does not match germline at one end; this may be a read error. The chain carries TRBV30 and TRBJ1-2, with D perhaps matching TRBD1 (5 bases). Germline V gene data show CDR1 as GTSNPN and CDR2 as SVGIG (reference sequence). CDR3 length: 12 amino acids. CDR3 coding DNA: TGTACCTGGAGTGTGAAGGCAGGGGGCTACACCTTC. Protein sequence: CTWSVKAGGYTF. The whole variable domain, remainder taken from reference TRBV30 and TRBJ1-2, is SQTIHQWPATLVQPVGSPLSLECTVEGTSNPNLYWYRQAAGRGLQLLFYSVGIGQISSEVPQNLSASRPQDRQFILSSKKLLLSDSGFYLCTWSVKAGGYTFGSGTRLTVV.

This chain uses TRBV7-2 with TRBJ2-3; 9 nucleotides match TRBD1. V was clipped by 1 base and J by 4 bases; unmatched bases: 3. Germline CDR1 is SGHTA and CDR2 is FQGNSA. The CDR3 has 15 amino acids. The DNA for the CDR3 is TGTGCCAGCAGCTTAGGTGGGACAGGGTCAGATACGCAGTATTTT. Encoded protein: CASSLGGTGSDTQYF.

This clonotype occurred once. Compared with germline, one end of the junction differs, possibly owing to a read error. CDR3 sequence (DNA): TGTGCCAGCGGCGTCGAGGGGGGAGATCAGCCCCAGCATTTT. Its translation: CASGVEGGDQPQHF. The chain employs TRBV9 and TRBJ1-5; D perhaps matches TRBD1 (6 bases). CDR1 is SGDLS and CDR2 is YYNGEE in the germline V gene. The CDR3 consists of 14 residues.

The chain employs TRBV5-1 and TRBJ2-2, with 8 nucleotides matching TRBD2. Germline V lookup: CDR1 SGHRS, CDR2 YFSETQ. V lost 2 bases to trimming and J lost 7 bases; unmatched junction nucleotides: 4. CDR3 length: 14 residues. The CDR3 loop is CASSFGLAGGELFF. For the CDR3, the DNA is TGCGCCAGCAGCTTTGGACTAGCAGGCGGGGAGCTGTTTTTT.

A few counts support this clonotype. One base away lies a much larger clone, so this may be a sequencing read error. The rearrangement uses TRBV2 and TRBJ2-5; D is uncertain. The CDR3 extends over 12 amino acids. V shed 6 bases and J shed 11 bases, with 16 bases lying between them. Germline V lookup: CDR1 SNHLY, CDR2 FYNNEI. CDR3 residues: CASSLDRNEQYF. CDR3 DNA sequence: TGTGCCAGCAGCCTCGACCGTAATGAGCAGTACTTC.

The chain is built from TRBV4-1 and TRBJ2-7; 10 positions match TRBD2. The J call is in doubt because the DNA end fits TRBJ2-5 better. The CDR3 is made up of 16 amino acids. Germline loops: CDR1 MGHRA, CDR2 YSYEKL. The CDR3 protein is CASSQDFLAGVTTQYF. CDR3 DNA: TGCGCCAGCAGCCAAGATTTCCTAGCGGGAGTTACGACCCAGTACTTC.

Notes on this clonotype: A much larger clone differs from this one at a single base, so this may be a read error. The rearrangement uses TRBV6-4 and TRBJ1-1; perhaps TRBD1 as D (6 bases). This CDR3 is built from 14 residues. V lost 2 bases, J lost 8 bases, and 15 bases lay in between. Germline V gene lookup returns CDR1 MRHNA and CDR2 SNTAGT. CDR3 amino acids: CASSDEAGTSEAFF. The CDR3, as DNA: TGTGCCAGCAGTGACGAGGCAGGGACATCAGAAGCTTTCTTT.

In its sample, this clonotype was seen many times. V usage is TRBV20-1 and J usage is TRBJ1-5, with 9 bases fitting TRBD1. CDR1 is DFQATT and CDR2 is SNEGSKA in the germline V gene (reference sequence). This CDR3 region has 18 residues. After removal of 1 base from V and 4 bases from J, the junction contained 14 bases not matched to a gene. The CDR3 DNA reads TGCAGTGCTAGAGTAAGATACAGGGGGCGAGTAGGGAATCAGCCCCAGCATTTT. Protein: CSARVRYRGRVGNQPQHF.

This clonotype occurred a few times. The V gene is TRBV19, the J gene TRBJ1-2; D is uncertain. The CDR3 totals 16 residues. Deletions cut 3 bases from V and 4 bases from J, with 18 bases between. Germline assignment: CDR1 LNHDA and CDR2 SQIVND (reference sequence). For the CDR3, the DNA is TGTGCCAGTAGTATCCGCCTCGGGGAGTCGAGCTATGGCTACACCTTC. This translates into CASSIRLGESSYGYTF.

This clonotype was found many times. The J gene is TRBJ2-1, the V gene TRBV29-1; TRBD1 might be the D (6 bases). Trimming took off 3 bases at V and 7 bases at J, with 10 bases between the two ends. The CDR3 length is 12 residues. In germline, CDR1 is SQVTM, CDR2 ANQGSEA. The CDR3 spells CSVDQGLNEQFF. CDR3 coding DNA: TGCAGCGTTGACCAGGGGCTGAATGAGCAGTTCTTC.

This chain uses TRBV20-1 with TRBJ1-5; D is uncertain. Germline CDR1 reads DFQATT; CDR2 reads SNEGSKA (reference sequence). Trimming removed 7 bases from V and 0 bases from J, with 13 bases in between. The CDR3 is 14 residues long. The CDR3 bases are TGCAGTGTTAAGCAGGAATATAGCAATCAGCCCCAGCATTTT. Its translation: CSVKQEYSNQPQHF.

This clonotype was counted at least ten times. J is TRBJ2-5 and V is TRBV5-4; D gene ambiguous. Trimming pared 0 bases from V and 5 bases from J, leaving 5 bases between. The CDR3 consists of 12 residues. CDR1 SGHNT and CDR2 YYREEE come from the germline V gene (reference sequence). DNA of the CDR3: TGTGCCAGCAGCTTGGATACGGAGACCCAGTACTTC. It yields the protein CASSLDTETQYF.

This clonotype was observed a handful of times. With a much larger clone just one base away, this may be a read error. The CDR3 here is CSAKRDSSGKKLFF. CDR3 nucleotides: TGCAGTGCTAAGAGGGACAGCTCTGGCAAAAAACTGTTTTTT. The V call is TRBV20-1, the J call TRBJ1-4; TRBD1 agrees at 7 bases. The V gene end was trimmed by 4 bases and the J gene end by 9 bases; junction bases not matched to a gene: 11. The germline CDR1 and CDR2 sequences are DFQATT and SNEGSKA (reference sequence). The CDR3 sequence is 14 residues long.

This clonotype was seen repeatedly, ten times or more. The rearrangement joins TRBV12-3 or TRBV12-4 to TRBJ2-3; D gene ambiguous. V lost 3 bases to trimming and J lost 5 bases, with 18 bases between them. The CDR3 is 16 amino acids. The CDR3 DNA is TGTGCCAGCAGTTTTGGGTCAGGCCACCCAGGAGATACGCAGTATTTT. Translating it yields CASSFGSGHPGDTQYF.

The CDR3 region is CASSEAPAFWQGTDTQYF. DNA of the CDR3: TGTGCCAGCAGTGAAGCGCCAGCCTTTTGGCAGGGTACAGATACGCAGTATTTT. The gene calls are TRBV6-1 and TRBJ2-3, with D possibly being TRBD1 (5 bases). The CDR3 extends over 18 amino acids. Deletions cut 0 bases from V and 3 bases from J, with 19 bases between. The V gene's germline CDR1 is MNHNS and CDR2 SASEGT.

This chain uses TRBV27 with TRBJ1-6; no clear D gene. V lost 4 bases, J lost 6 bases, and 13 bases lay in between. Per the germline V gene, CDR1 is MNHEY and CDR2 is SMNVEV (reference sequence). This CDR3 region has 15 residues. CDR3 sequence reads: CASSYLTPVNSPLHF. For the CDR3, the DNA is TGTGCCAGCAGTTACCTGACCCCGGTTAATTCACCCCTCCACTTT.

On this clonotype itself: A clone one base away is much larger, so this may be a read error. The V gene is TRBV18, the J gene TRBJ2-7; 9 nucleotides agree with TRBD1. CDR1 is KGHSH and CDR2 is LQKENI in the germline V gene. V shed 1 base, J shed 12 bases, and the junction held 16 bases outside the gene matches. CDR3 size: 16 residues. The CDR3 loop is CASSPQSSGQGETLYF. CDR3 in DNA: TGTGCCAGCTCACCACAGTCCTCGGGACAGGGCGAGACCCTGTACTTC. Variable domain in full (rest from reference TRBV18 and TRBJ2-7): NAGVMQNPRHLVRRRGQEARLRCSPMKGHSHVYWYRQLPEEGLKFMVYLQKENIIDESGMPKERFSAEFPKEGPSILRIQQVVRGDSAAYFCASSPQSSGQGETLYFGPGTRLTVT.

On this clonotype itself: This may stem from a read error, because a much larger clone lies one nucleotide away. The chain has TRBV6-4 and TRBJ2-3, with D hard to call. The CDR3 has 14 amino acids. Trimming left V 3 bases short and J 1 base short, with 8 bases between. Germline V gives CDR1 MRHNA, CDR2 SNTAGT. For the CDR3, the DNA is TGTGCCAGCAGTGAAGGGCCCGGCACAGATACGCAGTATTTT. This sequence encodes CASSEGPGTDTQYF.

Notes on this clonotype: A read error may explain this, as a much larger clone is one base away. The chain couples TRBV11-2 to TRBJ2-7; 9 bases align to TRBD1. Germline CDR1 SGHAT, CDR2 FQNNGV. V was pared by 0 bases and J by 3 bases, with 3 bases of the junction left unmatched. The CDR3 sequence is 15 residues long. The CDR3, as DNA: TGTGCCAGCAGCTTAGAGGGACAGGGTCTCTACGAGCAGTACTTC. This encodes CASSLEGQGLYEQYF.

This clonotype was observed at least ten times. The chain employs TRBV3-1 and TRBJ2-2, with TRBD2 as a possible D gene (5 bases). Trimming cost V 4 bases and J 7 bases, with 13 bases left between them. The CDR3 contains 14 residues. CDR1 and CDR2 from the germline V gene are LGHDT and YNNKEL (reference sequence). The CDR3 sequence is CASSRGFVRGELFF. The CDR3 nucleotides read TGTGCCAGCAGCCGAGGGTTTGTACGCGGGGAGCTGTTTTTT.

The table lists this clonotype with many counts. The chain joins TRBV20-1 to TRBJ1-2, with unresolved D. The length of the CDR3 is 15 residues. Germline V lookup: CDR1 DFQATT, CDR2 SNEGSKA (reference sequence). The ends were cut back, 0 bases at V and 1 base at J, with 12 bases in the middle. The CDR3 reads CSARDLSGGNYGYTF. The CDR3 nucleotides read TGCAGTGCTAGAGATCTTTCCGGCGGTAACTATGGCTACACCTTC.

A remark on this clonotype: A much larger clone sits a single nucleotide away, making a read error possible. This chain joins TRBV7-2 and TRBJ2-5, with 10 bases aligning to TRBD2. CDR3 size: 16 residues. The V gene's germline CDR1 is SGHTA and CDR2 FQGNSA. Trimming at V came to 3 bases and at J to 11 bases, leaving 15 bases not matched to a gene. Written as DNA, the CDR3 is TGTGCCAGCAGCTTGGGAAGCGGGGGGGTTGATAATGAGCAGTACTTC. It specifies CASSLGSGGVDNEQYF.

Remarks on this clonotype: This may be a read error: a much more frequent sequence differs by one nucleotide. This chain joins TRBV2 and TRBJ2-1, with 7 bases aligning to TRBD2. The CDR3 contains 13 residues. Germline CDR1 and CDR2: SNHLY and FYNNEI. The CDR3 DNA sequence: TGTGCCAGCACTTGGACTAGTACCCATGAGCAGTGCTTC. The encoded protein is CASTWTSTHEQCF.

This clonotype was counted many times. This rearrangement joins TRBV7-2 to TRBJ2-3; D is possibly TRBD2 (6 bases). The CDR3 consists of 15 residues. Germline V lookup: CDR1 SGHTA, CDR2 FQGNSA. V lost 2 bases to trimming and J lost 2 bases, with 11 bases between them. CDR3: CASSLFLLATDTQYF. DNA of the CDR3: TGTGCCAGCAGCTTATTCCTACTAGCCACAGATACGCAGTATTTT.

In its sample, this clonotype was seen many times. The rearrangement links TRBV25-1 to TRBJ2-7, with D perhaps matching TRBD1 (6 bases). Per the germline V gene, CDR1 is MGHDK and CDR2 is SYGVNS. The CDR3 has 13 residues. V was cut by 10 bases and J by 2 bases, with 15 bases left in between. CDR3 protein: CATSNRVPYEQYF. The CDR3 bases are TGTGCCACCTCGAACAGGGTGCCCTACGAGCAGTACTTC.

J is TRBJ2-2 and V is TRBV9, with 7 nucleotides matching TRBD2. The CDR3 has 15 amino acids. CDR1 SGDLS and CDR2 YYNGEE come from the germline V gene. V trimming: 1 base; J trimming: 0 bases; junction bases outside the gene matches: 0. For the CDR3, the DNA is TGTGCCAGCAGCGTACTAGCGGCGAACACCGGGGAGCTGTTTTTT. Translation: CASSVLAANTGELFF.

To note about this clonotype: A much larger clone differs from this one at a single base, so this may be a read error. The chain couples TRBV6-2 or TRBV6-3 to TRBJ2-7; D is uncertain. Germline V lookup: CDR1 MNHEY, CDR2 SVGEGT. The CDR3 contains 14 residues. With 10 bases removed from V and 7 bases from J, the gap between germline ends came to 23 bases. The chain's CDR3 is CATSPKIVLYEQYF. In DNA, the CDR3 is TGTGCCACCTCTCCAAAGATAGTATTATATGAGCAGTACTTC.